The rows below give T cell receptor beta chains drawn from one sample of a study of neurological immune-mediated disorders. TCRdb reanalysed the 5' RACE reads using MiXCR and keeps one entry per CDR3 protein. Found here are fewer than 40,000 distinct CDR3 sequences, 10% to 15% of them singletons; the top ten hold 5% to 6.5%. What was sequenced was CD4+ T cells from blood. These receptors came from a female donor with HTLV-1-associated myelopathy (HAM/TSP). Each CDR3 is given with its conserved first and last residue.

cdr3_aa | v_call
CASSFGSGTSPIHF | TRBV5-1
CASSSRDRPTQNEQFF | TRBV7-9
CASSPTGTTEAFF | TRBV7-2
CASSFVGAGDNEQFF | TRBV7-2
CASSPTSGAGANVLTF | TRBV5-1
CSASPSGGETQYF | TRBV20-1
CASSLLAGGPYEQYF | TRBV7-3
CASSSTSGRDEQYF | TRBV7-6
CSGLVDEQFF | TRBV29-1
CASSPGGTRRAKNIQYF | TRBV6-5
CASSPRGQVTDTQYF | TRBV19
CASSRDGTYEQYF | TRBV7-2
CASSYTRQKYEQYF | TRBV6-2/TRBV6-3
CASSSWDEEPTDTQYF | TRBV12-3/TRBV12-4
CSASGGASYNEQFF | TRBV20-1
CASSFYICSANSGGQGTDTQYF | TRBV7-2
CASSAREQHNEQFF | TRBV6-1
CATSRDTFGREAFF | TRBV15
CASSQLPGREETQYF | TRBV6-6
CSARERTGGSQPQHF | TRBV20-1
CASSPPDRANQPQHF | TRBV6-2/TRBV6-3
CASCRGAGGSGDTQYF | TRBV5-1
CASSVDLRADTNTGELFF | TRBV9
CASRKGQTANTEAFF | TRBV3-1
CASSLEGTDTQYF | TRBV5-1
CASSPTDSTDTQYF | TRBV7-3
CASSPTNNRGGSGGYTF | TRBV5-1
CASSWGRADTQYF | TRBV11-2
CASSLAQGPPSSYEQYF | TRBV5-1
CASSQARIIKNTGELFF | TRBV4-3
CASSEGRETQYF | TRBV2
CASSLGTSGGTDTQYF | TRBV5-1
CASSLQGGKNIQYF | TRBV5-1
CASSLSTGTGANVLTF | TRBV5-1
CASSRGFGDYNEQFF | TRBV4-1
CASSPTVSTDTQYF | TRBV5-6
CASSESGAPDEQYF | TRBV25-1
CASSLGHNQPQHF | TRBV13
CAISEGLAGGPTDTQYF | TRBV10-3
CASTRGRADSPLHF | TRBV6-1
CASSWGLGNTEAFF | TRBV5-1
CATSNQRGNTIYF | TRBV15
CASSKFRSPSSSYNEQFF | TRBV3-1
CASSYSRGFTDTQYF | TRBV6-2/TRBV6-3
CASSLMGETDTQYF | TRBV7-9
CASSLGDAGGYTF | TRBV5-1
CASRPGLAGVYEQYF | TRBV5-1
CASSLGSNQPQHF | TRBV5-1
CASSRQGGGSPLHF | TRBV6-5
CASSSGYNEQFF | TRBV7-9
CASSPGETHTDTQYF | TRBV5-5